This T cell receptor (beta chain) was sequenced during a study of blood T cell repertoires in COVID-19. Some clones are missing from TCRdb's copy, which holds only in-frame ones; the method was immunoSEQ multiplex PCR. Of about 260,000 clones detected, about 90% appear once; the ten largest clones hold approximately 1.4%. The source is a woman aged 40 to 49 who had recovered from COVID-19. Sequencing input: peripheral blood.

CDR3 sequence reads: CASSYSRGTGGEAFF. The CDR3 DNA sequence: TGTGCCAGCAGTTACTCCCGGGGGACAGGGGGAGAAGCTTTCTTT. The V gene is TRBV6-5, the J gene TRBJ1-1; 11 positions match TRBD1. V was clipped by 0 bases and J by 8 bases; unmatched bases: 5. CDR3 length: 15 amino acids. Germline values: CDR1 MNHEY, CDR2 SVGAGI.